This record covers a single T cell receptor beta chain. The data are from a study of T cell repertoires in cytomegalovirus infection. TCRdb used MiXCR to reprocess the reads, holding one entry per CDR3 protein. The table shows some 680,000 distinct CDR3 sequences, with 35% to 45% occurring only once. Trimming removed 5 bases from V and 4 bases from J, with 15 bases in between. The CDR3 loop spans 15 amino acids. Germline V CDR1 and CDR2: MNHEY, SMNVEV (reference sequence). This clonotype originated in a human donor in good health (CMV status not recorded). Some clones in this sample may be carry-over from other donors' samples. The sample was PBMCs. The V gene is TRBV27, the J gene TRBJ2-1, with D possibly TRBD2 on 7 matching bases. The CDR3 sequence is CASSPSGEGYNEQFF. The CDR3 bases are TGTGCCAGCAGTCCATCAGGGGAGGGGTACAATGAGCAGTTCTTC.